Following are 22 T cell receptor beta chains from one sample sequenced in a study of circulating tumor DNA in untreated peripheral T-cell lymphoma. Clones were read by immunoSEQ multiplex PCR, and TCRdb kept only the in-frame ones, dropping some. The sample includes 1,400 or so clones, around two thirds of them seen just once. The sequenced material came from tumor tissue. These receptors came from a human donor with peripheral T-cell lymphoma.

The chain combines TRBV11-3 with TRBJ2-1; 10 positions agree with TRBD2. Losses at the gene ends were 2 bases for V and 9 bases for J; bases not matched to a gene: 13. This CDR3 comprises 17 residues. Germline CDR1 is SGHNT and CDR2 is YENEEA. The CDR3 loop reads CASSLIGAGGPYSEQFF. The CDR3 nucleotides are TGTGCCAGCAGCTTAATTGGAGCGGGAGGGCCATATTCTGAGCAGTTCTTC.

The rearrangement links TRBV29-1 to TRBJ1-6, with D unclear. This CDR3 is built from 15 residues. Germline CDR1 and CDR2: SQVTM and ANQGSEA. The V and J ends lost 6 bases and 4 bases respectively, with 16 bases between them. The CDR3 nucleotides read TGCAGCGTCCTGGACCGGACGGAGTATAATTCACCCCTCCACTTT. As protein: CSVLDRTEYNSPLHF.

The chain has TRBV11-3 and TRBJ1-2, with TRBD1 matching over 7 bases. The CDR3 sequence is 14 residues long. Germline values: CDR1 SGHNT, CDR2 YENEEA. V gave up 3 bases and J gave up 4 bases; unmatched junction bases: 5. This chain's CDR3 is CASSFMTGPYGYTF. Here the CDR3 DNA reads TGTGCCAGCAGCTTTATGACAGGGCCCTATGGCTACACCTTC.

A few counts support this clone. The rearrangement links TRBV7-2 to TRBJ2-3; D call uncertain. The CDR3 spans 13 residues. Trimming cost V 5 bases and J 0 bases, with 6 bases left between them. Germline assignment: CDR1 SGHTA and CDR2 FQGNSA. The CDR3 spells CASSQSSTDTQYF. The CDR3 DNA reads TGTGCCAGCAGCCAAAGTAGCACAGATACGCAGTATTTT.

The rearrangement uses TRBV11-3 and TRBJ2-7; 7 nucleotides match TRBD2. The trim removed 5 bases at V and 5 bases at J, leaving 12 bases unmatched. Germline CDR1 SGHNT, CDR2 YENEEA. The CDR3 extends over 15 amino acids. CDR3 DNA sequence: TGTGCCAGCAGCCCAGTTCGCGGGAGTATTGACGAGCAGTACTTC. Its protein product is CASSPVRGSIDEQYF.

This clone was seen only a few times. CDR3 amino acids: CASSELRGSSYEQYF. The CDR3 bases are TGTGCCAGCAGTGAACTACGGGGATCCTCCTACGAGCAGTACTTC. The chain employs TRBV6-1 and TRBJ2-7, with D perhaps matching TRBD2 (5 bases). The V end was cut by 2 bases, the J end by 0 bases, with 11 bases between. The CDR3 loop spans 15 amino acids. The germline gives CDR1 MNHNS, CDR2 SASEGT.

The chain combines TRBV19 with TRBJ2-3; no definite D call. This CDR3 has 13 amino acids. Trimming left V 5 bases short and J 7 bases short, with 13 bases between. Germline assignment: CDR1 LNHDA and CDR2 SQIVND (reference sequence). CDR3 in DNA: TGTGCCAGTAGTGGCAGAGTTGGAAATACGCAGTATTTT. Translated: CASSGRVGNTQYF. The full variable domain, its missing parts supplied by reference TRBV19 and TRBJ2-3, is DGGITQSPKYLFRKEGQNVTLSCEQNLNHDAMYWYRQDPGQGLRLIYYSQIVNDFQKGDIAEGYSVSREKKESFPLTVTSAQKNPTAFYLCASSGRVGNTQYFGPGTRLTVL.

This clone was detected only a few times. The rearrangement joins TRBV19 to TRBJ1-6; the match to TRBD1 covers 9 bases. The V segment lost 7 bases and the J segment 8 bases; nucleotides outside the gene matches: 6. CDR1 and CDR2 from the germline V gene are LNHDA and SQIVND (reference sequence). The CDR3 is 14 amino acids. CDR3 nucleotide sequence: TGTGCCAGTATGTTGAGGACAGGGGATTCACCCCTCCACTTT. Its protein is CASMLRTGDSPLHF.

CDR3 nucleotides: TGTGCCAGCACCTTTAGCTCCGGGATTAAGGAGACCCAGTACTTC. Translation gives CASTFSSGIKETQYF. The chain employs TRBV28 and TRBJ2-5; perhaps TRBD2 as D (5 bases). Deletions cut 7 bases from V and 5 bases from J, with 20 bases between. CDR1 is MDHEN and CDR2 is SYDVKM in the germline V gene. The CDR3 spans 15 residues.

Notes on this clone: An end of the junction differs from the germline gene, which may be a read error. This rearrangement joins TRBV6-4 to TRBJ2-3; TRBD2 is a possible D gene (5 bases). The CDR3 is 14 amino acids. The germline V gene encodes CDR1 MRHNA and CDR2 SNTAGT. This CDR3 is CAISGEHGADTQYF. The CDR3 coding sequence is TGTGCCATCAGTGGGGAGCACGGCGCAGATACGCAGTATTTT.

The sample holds a few counts of this clone. The chain has TRBV11-3 and TRBJ2-5, with D unclear. This CDR3 has 16 residues. CDR1 and CDR2 from the germline V gene are SGHNT and YENEEA. V lost 1 base and J lost 4, with 16 bases in between. The CDR3 protein is CASSLGATSTTETQYF. The CDR3 bases are TGTGCCAGCAGCTTAGGAGCGACATCAACGACAGAGACCCAGTACTTC.

The chain recombines TRBV6-8 with TRBJ1-5; 7 bases are shared with TRBD1. The V segment lost 6 bases and the J segment 2 bases; nucleotides outside the gene matches: 7. Germline loops: CDR1 MNHGY, CDR2 SAAAGT. The CDR3 length is 15 residues. CDR3 protein: CASSSITGGNQPQHF. Written as DNA, the CDR3 is TGTGCCAGCAGCTCCATAACAGGGGGCAATCAGCCCCAGCATTTT.

This clone is judged medium-sized. The chain has TRBV28 and TRBJ2-3, with a weak D call TRBD2 (7 bases). The CDR3 spans 16 residues. CDR1 is MDHEN and CDR2 is SYDVKM in the germline V gene. The ends were cut back, 5 bases at V and 6 bases at J, with 21 bases in the middle. The CDR3 sequence is CASSPLWRGTRDTQYF. The CDR3 DNA is TGTGCCAGCAGTCCCCTTTGGCGGGGGACAAGGGATACGCAGTATTTT. Full variable domain (missing parts from reference TRBV28 and TRBJ2-3): DVKVTQSSRYLVKRTGEKVFLECVQDMDHENMFWYRQDPGLGLRLIYFSYDVKMKEKGDIPEGYSVSREKKERFSLILESASTNQTSMYLCASSPLWRGTRDTQYFGPGTRLTVL.

This clone appeared a single time. The chain is built from TRBV19 and TRBJ2-7, with 7 bases fitting TRBD2. V trimming: 5 bases; J trimming: 1 base; junction bases outside the gene matches: 8. Germline V gene sequence: CDR1 LNHDA, CDR2 SQIVND (reference sequence). The CDR3 contains 15 residues. CDR3 loop: CASSFREAESYEQYF. CDR3 in DNA: TGTGCCAGTAGTTTCCGGGAGGCCGAATCCTACGAGCAGTACTTC.

The chain is built from TRBV12-5 and TRBJ2-7; 8 nucleotides agree with TRBD2. This CDR3 spans 13 amino acids. Germline V gene lookup returns CDR1 LGHNT and CDR2 FRNRAP. The CDR3 protein is CASKARGDYEQYF. The CDR3 region has the DNA TGTGCCAGCAAGGCGCGGGGGGACTACGAGCAGTACTTC.

This chain joins TRBV18 and TRBJ2-1; the D is unclear. The germline V gene has CDR1 KGHSH and CDR2 LQKENI. V was cut by 0 bases and J by 6 bases, with 9 bases left in between. This CDR3 is 14 amino acids long. CDR3 amino acids: CASSPPSPPNEQFF. The CDR3 bases are TGTGCCAGCTCACCACCGTCCCCACCCAATGAGCAGTTCTTC. The variable domain in full, completed from reference TRBV18 and TRBJ2-1, reads NAGVMQNPRHLVRRRGQEARLRCSPMKGHSHVYWYRQLPEEGLKFMVYLQKENIIDESGMPKERFSAEFPKEGPSILRIQQVVRGDSAAYFCASSPPSPPNEQFFGPGTRLTVL.

This clone has just a few counts. The V call is TRBV15, the J call TRBJ2-1; D ambiguous. The V gene's germline CDR1 is LNHNV and CDR2 YYDKDF (reference sequence). This CDR3 is 16 amino acids long. V lost 1 base and J lost 6, with 16 bases in between. CDR3 DNA sequence: TGTGCCACCAGCAGAGGAAGAGAACTAAGATCCAATGAGCAGTTCTTC. It yields the protein CATSRGRELRSNEQFF.

V gene TRBV28 combines with J gene TRBJ1-4; 10 bases are a match to TRBD1. The germline CDR1 and CDR2 sequences are MDHEN and SYDVKM. CDR3 size: 15 residues. Trimming took 1 base from V and 8 from J; bases not matched to a gene: 4. The CDR3 protein is CASSLYPGQGEKLFF. The CDR3 DNA follows: TGTGCCAGCAGTTTATATCCGGGACAGGGGGAAAAACTGTTTTTT.

V gene TRBV7-6 combines with J gene TRBJ2-3; 10 bases align to TRBD2. CDR3 length equals 17 residues. Germline V gives CDR1 SGHVS, CDR2 FNYEAQ. V dropped 6 bases and J dropped 3; count of bases not matched to a gene: 12. CDR3 nucleotides: TGTGCCAGCAGTAGTAGCGGGAGGTGGTCGTTAACAGATACGCAGTATTTT. Its translation: CASSSSGRWSLTDTQYF.

The chain has TRBV7-5 and TRBJ2-7; TRBD2 was called by the table and not checked on the DNA. TRBV7-5 is assigned pseudogene status. CDR3 length: 15 amino acids. Written as DNA, the CDR3 is TGTGCCAGCAGCTTAGGGAGTGGGAGCTCCTACGAGCAGTACTTC. Protein product: CASSLGSGSSYEQYF.

The V call is TRBV5-1, the J call TRBJ1-2, with TRBD1 matching over 7 bases. The length of the CDR3 is 14 residues. In germline, CDR1 is SGHRS, CDR2 YFSETQ. Trimming removed 0 bases from V and 2 bases from J; junction bases left unmatched: 1. CDR3 nucleotides: TGCGCCAGCAGCTTGGACAGGGGAAACTATGGCTACACCTTC. Residues: CASSLDRGNYGYTF.

This chain connects TRBV12-5 to TRBJ2-3; 16 nucleotides match TRBD2. The CDR3 loop spans 14 amino acids. Germline CDR1 reads LGHNT; CDR2 reads FRNRAP. Here the CDR3 DNA reads TGTGCCAGCACACCGGGACTAGCGGGAGGGGCGCAGTATTTT. Translation gives CASTPGLAGGAQYF. Using reference TRBV12-5 and TRBJ2-3 for the parts outside the CDR3, the full variable domain is DARVTQTPRHKVTEMGQEVTMRCQPILGHNTVFWYRQTMMQGLELLAYFRNRAPLDDSGMPKDRFSAEMPDATLATLKIQPSEPRDSAVYFCASTPGLAGGAQYFGPGTRLTVL.